This T cell receptor (beta chain) was retrieved from a study of blood T cell repertoires in COVID-19. The method was immunoSEQ multiplex PCR; TCRdb's version includes in-frame clones alone and lacks a portion of them. The profile shows approximately 200,000 clones, approximately 86% of them singletons. V lost 1 base, J lost 2 bases, and 3 bases stayed unmatched. The CDR3 sequence is 15 residues long. The germline CDR1 and CDR2 sequences are SGHTA and FQGNSA. The rearrangement links TRBV7-2 to TRBJ2-7; TRBD1 agrees at 9 bases. The source of this sequence is a woman aged 25 to 45 with active or convalescent COVID-19. The sequenced sample was peripheral blood. The CDR3 loop is CASSLVDRGTYEQYF. The CDR3 nucleotides are TGTGCCAGCAGCTTAGTGGACAGGGGAACCTACGAGCAGTACTTC.